The rows below give T cell receptor beta chains drawn from one sample of a study of shared clonotypes between healthy human individuals. Profiling relied on immunoSEQ multiplex PCR, and the TCRdb table lists in-frame clones only, not all of them. Here the sample spans 2 million or so clones, 85% to 95% being singletons. The source material was naive CD4+ T cells sorted from blood. Every receptor here comes from a man aged 18 to 30 in good health. Each CDR3 is given with its conserved first and last residue. A D gene is named only where the DNA matches it firmly. The size field is filled for only some rows; it gives once, few, many or a size class.

size	V	D	J	DNA	CDR3
.	TRBV5-1	.	TRBJ2-7	TGCGCCAGCAGCCCGGAGGACAAGGGAACGCTAAGCCACGAGCAGTACTTC	CASSPEDKGTLSHEQYF
.	TRBV12-5	TRBD1	TRBJ1-1	TGTGCTAGTGGTTCAGAGACAGGGAGAGCTTTCTTT	CASGSETGRAFF
few	TRBV6-5	TRBD1	TRBJ1-5	TGTGCCAGCAGCGGGACAGTGAATCAGCCCCAGCATTTT	CASSGTVNQPQHF
.	TRBV25-1	TRBD2	TRBJ2-5	TGTGCCAGCAGACCCCCTAGCGGGGGCAAGGTAAGGACCCAGTACTTC	CASRPPSGGKVRTQYF
.	TRBV6-6	TRBD2	TRBJ2-3	TGTGCCAGCAGTAATCTAGCGGGTAGCACAGATACGCAGTATTTT	CASSNLAGSTDTQYF
.	TRBV6-6	.	TRBJ2-1	TGTGCCAGCAGTTACGTGCGGAATGAGCAGTTCTTC	CASSYVRNEQFF
.	TRBV7-9	TRBD1	TRBJ2-1	TGTGCCAGCAGCTTAGGACAGGGACCCTACAATGAGCAGTTCTTC	CASSLGQGPYNEQFF
.	TRBV28	.	TRBJ1-1	TGTGCCAGCAGTTTAGGTGGCGCGGGGGCTGAAGCTTTCTTT	CASSLGGAGAEAFF
.	TRBV5-1	.	TRBJ2-3	TGCGCCAGCAGCTTTTCCACAGATACGCAGTATTTT	CASSFSTDTQYF
.	TRBV10-3	.	TRBJ1-5	TGTGCCATCAGTGAGTCGACTAGCAATCAGCCCCAGCATTTT	CAISESTSNQPQHF
.	TRBV7-2	TRBD2	TRBJ2-7	TGTGCCAGCAGCATGGGGACACTGACTAGCGGCTCCTACGAGCAGTACTTC	CASSMGTLTSGSYEQYF
once	TRBV5-1	TRBD1	TRBJ2-7	TGCGCCAGCAGCTTACAGGGGCCGACCTACGAGCAGTACTTC	CASSLQGPTYEQYF
.	TRBV28	TRBD1	TRBJ1-4	TGTGCCAGCAGTTCGGGACAGGGGATATCGGCTAATGAAAAACTGTTTTTT	CASSSGQGISANEKLFF
.	TRBV2	.	TRBJ2-5	TGTGCCAGCAGTGAACGGCAGTACCAAGAGACCCAGTACTTC	CASSERQYQETQYF
.	TRBV6-5	.	TRBJ2-2	TGTGCCAGCAGTTACTCGATGGGTTGGAAGGCCGGGGAGCTGTTTTTT	CASSYSMGWKAGELFF
.	TRBV11-2	TRBD1	TRBJ2-7	TGTGCCAGCAGCTTACCGACAGGGGGATCGGTCGAGCAGTACTTC	CASSLPTGGSVEQYF
.	TRBV28	.	TRBJ1-6	TGTGCCAGCAGTTTACTCCAGATGCGGGAATCACCCCTCCACTTT	CASSLLQMRESPLHF
.	TRBV10-3	.	TRBJ2-5	TGTGCCTCCAGCCTACTAGCAACCGAGACCCAGTACTTC	CASSLLATETQYF
.	TRBV5-4	.	TRBJ1-2	TGTGCCAGCAGCCCGGAAGGGGCACGCGCTAACTATGGCTACACCTTC	CASSPEGARANYGYTF
.	TRBV7-3	.	TRBJ1-6	TGTGCCAGCAGCCTAGCGGGGGGTGTTAATTCACCCCTCCACTTT	CASSLAGGVNSPLHF
.	TRBV19	.	TRBJ1-5	TGTGCCAGTGACAGGATCCTCAGCAATCAGCCCCAGCATTTT	CASDRILSNQPQHF
.	TRBV19	TRBD1	TRBJ2-2	TGTGCCAGTAGTACCCCGACAGGGGGCAACACCGGGGAGCTGTTTTTT	CASSTPTGGNTGELFF
.	TRBV11-2	TRBD2	TRBJ2-5	TGTGCCAGCAGCTTAGATCGCCGGACTAGCGGGAGAACCCAGTACTTC	CASSLDRRTSGRTQYF
.	TRBV2	TRBD2	TRBJ2-3	TGTGCCAGCAGTGAGGCTAGCGGGGGGGCGAATACGCAGTATTTT	CASSEASGGANTQYF
.	TRBV6-5	.	TRBJ1-2	TGTGCCAGCAGTTACTCGGGCCCTAACTATGGCTACACCTTC	CASSYSGPNYGYTF
.	TRBV9	TRBD1	TRBJ1-1	TGTGCCAGCAGCGGACGGACAGGGCGTTTCACTGAAGCTTTCTTT	CASSGRTGRFTEAFF
.	TRBV10-3	TRBD1	TRBJ1-1	TGTGCCATCACCCAGGGACAGGGACTCGGTGAAGCTTTCTTT	CAITQGQGLGEAFF
.	TRBV19	.	TRBJ1-5	TGTGCCAGCGCACACCCCCCTAAGGGAAGTCAGCCCCAGCATTTT	CASAHPPKGSQPQHF
.	TRBV28	.	TRBJ1-6	TGTGCCAGCGTTACAGGGAATTCACCCCTCCACTTT	CASVTGNSPLHF
.	TRBV9	.	TRBJ2-5	TGTGCCAGCAGCCCCCCCGGTGCGGGACTCCAAGAGACCCAGTACTTC	CASSPPGAGLQETQYF
.	TRBV11-2	.	TRBJ2-5	TGTGCCAGCAGCTTAGAAGGTCGGAAAGCGGGCCCCGAGGTGGAGACCCAGTACTTC	CASSLEGRKAGPEVETQYF
.	TRBV4-1	.	TRBJ1-5	TGCGCCAGCAGCCCCTGGGGCATAACCCTTAATAGCAATCAGCCCCAGCATTTT	CASSPWGITLNSNQPQHF
.	TRBV30	TRBD1	TRBJ2-2	TGTGCCTGGAGTCGACGGGACAGGGGGCTAGTGCTGTTTTTT	CAWSRRDRGLVLFF
.	TRBV19	.	TRBJ2-5	TGTGCCAGTAGTATCGTGCTTCAAGAGACCCAGTACTTC	CASSIVLQETQYF
.	TRBV18	.	TRBJ1-1	TGTGCCAGCTCACCGCTCAGGGAGGTCGCTGAAGCTTTCTTT	CASSPLREVAEAFF
.	TRBV7-2	.	TRBJ1-4	TGTGCCAGCAGCTTTGTACAGGGCGAAAAACTGTTTTTT	CASSFVQGEKLFF
.	TRBV5-1	TRBD1	TRBJ2-7	TGCGCCAGCTACGACAGGGATTACGAGCAGTACTTC	CASYDRDYEQYF
.	TRBV6-5	.	TRBJ1-5	TGTGCCAGCAGTTACTCGCGGACGAGCAATCAGCCCCAGCATTTT	CASSYSRTSNQPQHF
.	TRBV5-4	TRBD1	TRBJ1-2	TGTGCCAGCAGCCGACCCGCCGGGACAGAGTTTGGCTACACCTTC	CASSRPAGTEFGYTF
.	TRBV5-1	.	TRBJ2-2	TGCGCCAGCAGCTTGGATCCAGGGACCCACACCGGGGAGCTGTTTTTT	CASSLDPGTHTGELFF
.	TRBV2	TRBD2	TRBJ2-3	TGTGCCAGCAGTGGGGGACTAGAGGTTGATACGCAGTATTTT	CASSGGLEVDTQYF
.	TRBV5-4	.	TRBJ1-4	TGTGCCAGCAGCCGGGCGGGCTTGGGTAATGAAAAACTGTTTTTT	CASSRAGLGNEKLFF
.	TRBV9	.	TRBJ2-3	TGTGCCAGCAGCGTGGAGCCCCTGGGAGATACGCAGTATTTT	CASSVEPLGDTQYF
.	TRBV7-9	.	TRBJ2-1	TGTGCCAGCAGCCCCCCGGTGAATATAGGAGAGCAGTTCTTC	CASSPPVNIGEQFF
.	TRBV11-2	.	TRBJ2-3	TGTGCCAGCAGCTTAGGAAGCAGGGGACCTAGCACAGATACGCAGTATTTT	CASSLGSRGPSTDTQYF
few	TRBV11-2	.	TRBJ1-6	TGTGCCAGCAGCGAGTCAGGTAGTTCACCCCTCCACTTT	CASSESGSSPLHF
.	TRBV7-9	.	TRBJ1-6	TGTGCCAGCAGCTTCGGACGGGCAGGGAATAATTCACCCCTCCACTTT	CASSFGRAGNNSPLHF
.	TRBV19	.	TRBJ1-2	TGTGCCAGTAGTATCACCGGGAGCGAAGGCTACACCTTC	CASSITGSEGYTF
.	TRBV5-4	TRBD1	TRBJ2-1	TGTGCCAGCAGCCCCGGGACAGGGGGAGCTTCTCCCTACAATGAGCAGTTCTTC	CASSPGTGGASPYNEQFF